A selection of T cell receptor beta chains follows, all from one sample in a study of CD8 T cells in Susac syndrome. TCRdb itself ran the immunoSEQ multiplex PCR reads through MiXCR, one entry per CDR3 protein. This sample yields a few hundred thousand distinct CDR3 sequences, of which roughly nine tenths are seen a single time; approximately 0.13% belongs to the top ten. Sequencing used CD8+ T cells from PBMCs. These receptors were collected from a human donor with multiple sclerosis. The CDR3 runs from the conserved cysteine through the conserved F or W. D genes are given only for firm matches. The size entry is marked missing in some rows and otherwise reads once, few, many or a size class.

clone_size | j_call | d_call | v_call | cdr3_aa | cdr3_nt
NA | TRBJ2-1 | TRBD1 | TRBV29-1 | CSASTGSSYNEQFF | TGCAGCGCTTCGACAGGGAGTTCCTACAATGAGCAGTTCTTC
NA | TRBJ2-1 | NA | TRBV6-5 | CASSYGAGQTDNEQFF | TGTGCCAGCAGTTACGGGGCGGGACAGACGGACAATGAGCAGTTCTTC
NA | TRBJ1-6 | NA | TRBV2 | CASSEALSEIDNSPLHF | TGTGCCAGCAGTGAAGCCCTTTCGGAAATCGATAATTCACCCCTCCACTTT
NA | TRBJ1-5 | NA | TRBV15 | CATKSEGNQPQHF | TGTGCCACCAAGTCGGAGGGCAATCAGCCCCAGCATTTT
NA | TRBJ2-7 | TRBD2 | TRBV2 | CASSEGRLAGGPRSSYEQYF | TGTGCCAGCAGTGAGGGAAGACTAGCGGGAGGGCCCCGGTCCTCCTACGAGCAGTACTTC
NA | TRBJ2-5 | TRBD2 | TRBV10-3 | CAISDGAGDIEETQYF | TGTGCCATCAGTGACGGTGCGGGAGATATTGAAGAGACCCAGTACTTC
NA | TRBJ2-5 | TRBD1 | TRBV7-6 | CASSSHWTGDEETQYF | TGTGCCAGCAGCTCCCACTGGACAGGGGATGAGGAGACCCAGTACTTC
NA | TRBJ2-1 | NA | TRBV6-8 | CASSPMRSFYNEQFF | TGTGCCAGCAGTCCCATGCGCTCCTTCTACAATGAGCAGTTCTTC
NA | TRBJ2-7 | TRBD2 | TRBV20-1 | CSARPSGAYEQYF | TGCAGTGCTAGACCTAGCGGAGCCTACGAGCAGTACTTC
once | TRBJ2-3 | NA | TRBV7-2 | CASSQVPRDWTDTQYF | TGTGCCAGCAGCCAAGTCCCCCGGGACTGGACAGATACGCAGTATTTT
NA | TRBJ2-7 | NA | TRBV6-1 | CASSEGGRGYEQYF | TGTGCCAGCAGTGAAGGGGGACGGGGCTACGAGCAGTACTTC
NA | TRBJ2-7 | TRBD1 | TRBV9 | CASSGQGDYEQYF | TGTGCCAGCTCCGGGCAGGGGGACTACGAGCAGTACTTC
NA | TRBJ1-5 | NA | TRBV27 | CASKGINQPQHF | TGTGCCAGCAAGGGGATTAATCAGCCCCAGCATTTT
few | TRBJ2-1 | TRBD2 | TRBV11-3 | CASSLGLAGGEQFF | TGTGCCAGCAGCCTTGGACTAGCGGGAGGTGAGCAGTTCTTC
NA | TRBJ1-6 | NA | TRBV7-9 | CASSLAGGLVHF | TGTGCCAGCAGCTTAGCCGGCGGACTAGTCCACTTT
once | TRBJ2-7 | TRBD2 | TRBV4-1 | CASSQGGSGDEQYF | TGCGCCAGCAGCCAAGGAGGTAGCGGGGACGAGCAGTACTTC
NA | TRBJ2-1 | NA | TRBV12-3/TRBV12-4 | CASSFLGPYNEQFF | TGTGCCAGCAGTTTTCTGGGACCCTACAATGAGCAGTTCTTC
NA | TRBJ1-5 | TRBD1 | TRBV27 | CASSLSGDRPNQPQHF | TGTGCCAGCAGTTTATCGGGGGACAGGCCCAATCAGCCCCAGCATTTT
NA | TRBJ2-7 | NA | TRBV13 | CASSPGSNSYEQYF | TGTGCCAGCAGCCCGGGATCGAATTCCTACGAGCAGTACTTC
NA | TRBJ2-1 | NA | TRBV6-2/TRBV6-3 | CASSFDSSAYNEQFF | TGTGCCAGCAGCTTCGACTCGTCAGCCTACAATGAGCAGTTCTTC